This note documents a single TCR beta chain sequence. Its recognized antigen is unknown. The sample holds no much larger clone one base away, and base qualities are not on file. Receptor libraries were prepared by PCR. The run used an Illumina HiSeq 4000. Preparation of bulk TCR libraries followed a previously described approach, with the TCR primers listed in Table S5. Total RNA was purified with the Qiagen AllPrep DNA/RNA kit. Reads from multiple sequencing runs of the same library were pooled before analysis. The authors' pipeline ran thus. Only reads with exact TCR constant sequence were kept, trimmed to 150 nt, and grouped by their 12-nt molecular barcodes. Reads within each barcode group were sub-clustered using a 15% Levenshtein threshold, and quality-weighted consensus sequences were constructed for each RNA molecule. Non-functional sequences were excluded, and lower-count sequences lying one edit away from another sequence were also excluded. Based on a fit of two negative binomial distributions, barcode sub-clusters having less than 20% of the maximum read count were discarded. Using fastp at Q25 and MiXCR, TCRdb reprocessed the public reads and kept productive beta chains. Rows are combined by CDR3 protein, so each entry shows the most common genes and DNA. The V and J calls were determined by TCRdb, not by the authors. For this sample there are roughly 50,000 distinct CDR3 sequences; around 25% appear just once. 1.9% of the sample lies in the top ten.

The data originate from a study of molecular identifiers for immune sequencing clone quantification (dated by TCRdb to 2016 to 2019). Turning to the overall study: In a replicate experiment, RNA from 20,000 or 100,000 naive CD8 T cells was split into five aliquots, four of which were sequenced. This methods study used CD8 T cells to benchmark TCR RNA copy counting and molecular-identifier clustering-based TCR repertoire sequencing (MIDCIRS). Summary of the overall study and its limitations: Even against a background of around 950,000 naive CD8 T cells, spiked-in Jurkat TCR RNA amounting to a single cell's worth was reported to be detectable. Modeling gave around 3 recovered TCR RNA copies per cell versus approximately 10 by digital PCR, implying around 31% capture efficiency. The sizes of highly expanded clones could end up underestimated when identical TCR molecules share a barcode. When barcode sub-clustering was omitted, TCR diversity was inflated by chimeric consensus sequences, with chimeras reaching as high as 47%. In CMV-specific effector cells, clones with more than 20 RNA copies accounted for over 99% of molecules, whereas in naive cells such clones accounted for under 1%. Naive libraries contained spiked-in Jurkat TCR RNA (roughly ten copies' worth), which is not part of the donor repertoire.

Naive CD8 T cell libraries were made from approximately 20,000 to 1,000,000 sorted cells using 10%, 30% or 50% of purified RNA. Naive CD8 T cells were FACS-sorted as CD8+CD4-CCR7+CD45RA+ on a BD FACSAria II into RLT Plus buffer. To test detection sensitivity, Jurkat RNA equivalent to about eleven TCR copies was spiked into samples of about 18,000-1,000,000 naive CD8 T cells. Enrichment of CD8 T cells was performed with RosetteSep CD8+ T Cell Enrichment Cocktail and Ficoll-Paque, after which ACK red cell lysis was carried out. For CDR1 and CDR2, the germline V gene (reference sequence) lists SEHNR and FQNEAQ. V gives up 5 bases and J gives up 4 bases, and the segment between their germline ends measures 11 bases. Spanning cysteine to phenylalanine, the CDR3 consists of 14 amino acids. The entry retains the CDR3 DNA only, 42 bases that are in frame from base 1.

The sequencing sample was made of naive CD8+ T cells from blood, with Jurkat cell RNA spiked in. The cell subset or site label corresponds to: FACS-sorted CD8+CD4-CCR7+CD45RA+ naive T cells. This receptor was identified in a human donor in good health. Some libraries in this study had Jurkat cell RNA spiked in. This sequence uses TRBV7-9 and TRBJ1-4; no D gene call is confident. The CDR3 protein is CASSPPAGNEKLFF. In nucleotide form, the sequence is TGTGCCAGCAGCCCCCCCGCCGGTAATGAAAAACTGTTTTTT.